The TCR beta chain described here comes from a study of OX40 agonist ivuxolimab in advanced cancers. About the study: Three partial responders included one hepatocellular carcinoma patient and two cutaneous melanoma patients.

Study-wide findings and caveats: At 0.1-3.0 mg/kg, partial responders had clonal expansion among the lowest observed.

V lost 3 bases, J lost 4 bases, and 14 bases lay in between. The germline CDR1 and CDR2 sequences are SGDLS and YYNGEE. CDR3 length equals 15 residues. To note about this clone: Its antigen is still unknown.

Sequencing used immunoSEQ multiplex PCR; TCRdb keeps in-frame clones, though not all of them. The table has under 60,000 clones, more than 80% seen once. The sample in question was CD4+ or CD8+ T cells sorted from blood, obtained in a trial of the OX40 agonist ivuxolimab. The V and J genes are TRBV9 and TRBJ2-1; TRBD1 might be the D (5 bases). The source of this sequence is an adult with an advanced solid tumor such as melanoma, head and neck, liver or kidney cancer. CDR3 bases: TGTGCCAGCAGCGCGACAGCACTGGGATACAATGAGCAGTTCTTC. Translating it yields CASSATALGYNEQFF.